This T cell receptor beta chain was documented in a study of T cell responses to AZD1222 COVID-19 vaccine. General study findings and limits: Spike-spanning, vaccine-associated CD4 TCRs were dominant at 160-218 and 743-854. Epitopes outside B.1.351 and B.1.1.7 mutated regions reportedly drew nearly half of spike TCRs. Clonal diversity may have been underestimated, and the donors were mostly white British, with more females than males.

Profiled with immunoSEQ multiplex PCR; TCRdb holds only in-frame clones, not every one. The sample gives about 110,000 clones, 85% to 90% of which show up once; 3.3% is in the top ten. V lost 7 bases and J 0 bases, leaving 11 bases between the germline ends. There are 14 residues in the CDR3. Germline values: CDR1 SGHRS, CDR2 YFSETQ. Points on this clone: The antigen remains undetermined.

The source is an adult in good health. The chain links TRBV5-1 to TRBJ1-3, with D possibly TRBD1 on 6 matching bases. This sample comprised peripheral blood, obtained on day 0 of AZD1222 vaccination. CDR3 protein: CASRQELSGNTIYF. In nucleotides, the CDR3 is TGCGCCAGCCGACAGGAGCTCTCTGGAAACACCATATATTTT.